The present entry profiles one T cell receptor (beta chain) with its context. V lost 4 bases to trimming and J lost 4 bases, with 5 bases between them. Germline CDR1 reads LGHDT; CDR2 reads YNNKEL (reference sequence). CDR3 length: 12 residues. The data belong to a study of blood T cell repertoires in COVID-19. As for the study in general: Some COVID-19 samples were acute and others convalescent; all came from the United States, Italy and Spain. PBMCs, B-cell-depleted T cells, or T cells were the source of the cDNA or gDNA that made up the material.

Per the study methods: Reference gene primers were amplified, and this amplification served to estimate nucleated cell counts. Libraries were prepared by immunoSEQ multiplex PCR; TCRdb keeps only in-frame clonotypes and omits some of them. That table gives V, J and clone size, and the DNA gave D and trimming. The profile shows a few hundred thousand clones, more than 75% of them singletons. This chain uses TRBV3-1 (or the pseudogene TRBV3-2) with TRBJ1-3; unclear D gene. Input material: peripheral blood. The receptor was isolated from a human donor with acute or convalescent COVID-19. The donor label of this sample is uncertain. DNA for the CDR3: TGTGCCAGCAGCCCCGTGGGAAACACCATATATTTT. Its protein product is CASSPVGNTIYF.